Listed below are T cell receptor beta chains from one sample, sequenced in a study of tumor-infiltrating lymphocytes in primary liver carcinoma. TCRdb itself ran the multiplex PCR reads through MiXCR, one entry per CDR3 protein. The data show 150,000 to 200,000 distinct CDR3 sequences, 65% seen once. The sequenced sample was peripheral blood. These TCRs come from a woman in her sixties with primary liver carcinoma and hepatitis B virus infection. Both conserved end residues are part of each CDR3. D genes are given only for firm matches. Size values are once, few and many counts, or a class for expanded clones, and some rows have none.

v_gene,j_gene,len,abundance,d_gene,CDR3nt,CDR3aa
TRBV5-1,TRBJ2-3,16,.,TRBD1,TGCGCCAGCAGCTCCCGGGACAGTGCCAGCACAGATACGCAGTATTTT,CASSSRDSASTDTQYF
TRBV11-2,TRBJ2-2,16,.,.,TGCGCCAGCAGCCTAGGGAGTCTCAGGAACACCGGGGAGCTGTTTTTT,CASSLGSLRNTGELFF
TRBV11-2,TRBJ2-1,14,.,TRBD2,TGTGCTAGCAGCTTAGGATGCGGGGGGAGTGACCAGTTCTTC,CASSLGCGGSDQFF
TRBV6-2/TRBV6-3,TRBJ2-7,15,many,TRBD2,TGTGCCAGCAGGGACGGGACTAGCGGCCCCTACGAGCAGTACTTC,CASRDGTSGPYEQYF
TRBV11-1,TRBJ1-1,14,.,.,TGTGCCAGCAGCTCAGGGCTAAGGAACACTGAAGTTTTCTTT,CASSSGLRNTEVFF
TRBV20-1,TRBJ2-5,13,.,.,TGCAGTGCTAGCCTCGCCGGGGCAGAGACCCAGTACTTC,CSASLAGAETQYF
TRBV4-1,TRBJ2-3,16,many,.,TGCGCCAGCAGCCAAGATGGTATAGCAAGCACAGATACGCAGTATTTT,CASSQDGIASTDTQYF
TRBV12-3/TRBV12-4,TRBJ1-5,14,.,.,TGTGCCAGCACCCGAGACTGGCTCAATCAGCCCCATCATTTT,CASTRDWLNQPHHF
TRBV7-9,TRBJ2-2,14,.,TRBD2,TGTGCCAGCAGCCGGACTAGCGCCTCCGGGGAGCTGTTTTTT,CASSRTSASGELFF
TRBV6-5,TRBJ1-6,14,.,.,TGTACCAGCAAGACGACAGGAAATAATTTACCCCTCCACTTT,CTSKTTGNNLPLHF
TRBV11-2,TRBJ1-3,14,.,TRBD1,TGTGTCAGCAGAGACCGGACAGGGGGAAACACCATATATTTT,CVSRDRTGGNTIYF
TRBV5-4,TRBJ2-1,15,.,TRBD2,TGTGCCAGCAGCTTTGTAGGGACTAGCGCATATGAGCAGTTCTTC,CASSFVGTSAYEQFF
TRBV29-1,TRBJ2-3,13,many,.,TGCAGCGTTCCCCTTATTATGGGAGATACGCAGTATTTT,CSVPLIMGDTQYF
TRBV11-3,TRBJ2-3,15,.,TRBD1,TGTTCCAGTAGCTTAGGACAGGGGAGCACAGATACGCAGTATTTT,CSSSLGQGSTDTQYF
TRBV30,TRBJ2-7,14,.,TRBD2,TGTGCCCGGAGGAGGACTAGCGGGAGTTACGAGCAGTACTTC,CARRRTSGSYEQYF
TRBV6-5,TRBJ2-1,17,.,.,TGTGCCAGCAGCCCACGAGGAGTGGGAGGCCGATACTATGAGCAGTTCTTC,CASSPRGVGGRYYEQFF
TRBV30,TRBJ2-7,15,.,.,TGTGCCTGGAGTGTACAGGGTGCGTCCTACTACGAGCAGTACTTC,CAWSVQGASYYEQYF
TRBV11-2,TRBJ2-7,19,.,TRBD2,TGTGCCAACAGTTCAGCTAAACGGACTAGTGGGAGGACCGCCTACGAGCAGTACTTC,CANSSAKRTSGRTAYEQYF
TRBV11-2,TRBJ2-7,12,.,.,TGTGCCAGCAGCCCCCTCATAGGCGAACCGTACTTC,CASSPLIGEPYF
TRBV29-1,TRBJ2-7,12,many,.,TGCAGCGTTGAAAGAGGGTCGGACGAGCAGTACTTC,CSVERGSDEQYF
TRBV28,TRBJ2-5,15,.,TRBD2,TGTGCCAGCAGTTCTACAAGGCGGGAGGGTAAGACCCAGTACTTC,CASSSTRREGKTQYF
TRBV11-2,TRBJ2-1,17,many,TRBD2,TGTGCCAGCAGATCCGTTCGGACTAGCGTCTCCTACAATGAGCAGTTCTTC,CASRSVRTSVSYNEQFF
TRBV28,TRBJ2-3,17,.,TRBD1,TGTGCCAGCAGCCGAAGGACAGGCCTTACTAGCACAGATACGCAGTATTTT,CASSRRTGLTSTDTQYF
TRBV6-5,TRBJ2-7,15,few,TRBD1,TGTGTCAGCAGTGTGGGACAGGGACTCTCCTACGAGCAGTACTTC,CVSSVGQGLSYEQYF
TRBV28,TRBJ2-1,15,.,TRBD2,TGTGCCAGCAGTTTTTGGCTAGCGGGAGGAAATGAGCAGTTCTTC,CASSFWLAGGNEQFF
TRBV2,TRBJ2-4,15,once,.,TGTGCCAGCAGTGTCCTAACAGGAGCCAAAAACATTCAGTACTTC,CASSVLTGAKNIQYF
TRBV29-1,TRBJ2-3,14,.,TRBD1,TGCAGCGTCCACCCCAGGGGGCGCGTAGATACACAGTATTTT,CSVHPRGRVDTQYF
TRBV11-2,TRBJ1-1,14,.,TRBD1,TGTGTCAGCAGCTTAGCCGGGACAGCGCCTGAAGCCTTCTTT,CVSSLAGTAPEAFF
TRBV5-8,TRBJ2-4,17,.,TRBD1,TGTGCCAGCAACTTGGACTGGACAGGGTCAGAGAGTTACATTCAGTACTTC,CASNLDWTGSESYIQYF
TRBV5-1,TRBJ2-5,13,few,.,TGCGCCAGCAGCTTGGAATTCTGGGAGACCCAGTACTTC,CASSLEFWETQYF
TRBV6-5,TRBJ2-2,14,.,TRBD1,TGTGCCAACAGGAGACAGGGTTTCACCGGGGAGCTGTTTTTT,CANRRQGFTGELFF
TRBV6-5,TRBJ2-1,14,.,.,TGTGCCAGCAGTTACTACCCTAGAACTAATGAGCAGTTCTTC,CASSYYPRTNEQFF
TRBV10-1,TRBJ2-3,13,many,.,TGCGCCAGCAGTGAGGGCGCGAGGGATACGCAGTATTTT,CASSEGARDTQYF
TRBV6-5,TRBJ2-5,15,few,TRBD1,TGTGCCAGCAGCCCTACAGCAGGGGGCCAAGAGACCCAGTACTTC,CASSPTAGGQETQYF
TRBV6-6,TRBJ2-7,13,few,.,TGTACCAGCAGTGTCAGTAACTCCTACGAGCAGTACTTC,CTSSVSNSYEQYF